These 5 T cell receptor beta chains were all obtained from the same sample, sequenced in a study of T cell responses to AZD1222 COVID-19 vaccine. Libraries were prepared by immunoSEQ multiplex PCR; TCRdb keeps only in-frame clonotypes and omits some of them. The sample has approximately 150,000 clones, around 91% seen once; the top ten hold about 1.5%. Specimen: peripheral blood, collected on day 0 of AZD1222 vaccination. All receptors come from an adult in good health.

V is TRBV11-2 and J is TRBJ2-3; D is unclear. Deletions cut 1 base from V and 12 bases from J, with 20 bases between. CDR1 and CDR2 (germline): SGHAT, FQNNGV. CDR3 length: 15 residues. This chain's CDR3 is CASSLVGFALNPQYF. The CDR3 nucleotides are TGTGCCAGCAGCTTAGTGGGTTTTGCACTCAACCCTCAGTATTTT.

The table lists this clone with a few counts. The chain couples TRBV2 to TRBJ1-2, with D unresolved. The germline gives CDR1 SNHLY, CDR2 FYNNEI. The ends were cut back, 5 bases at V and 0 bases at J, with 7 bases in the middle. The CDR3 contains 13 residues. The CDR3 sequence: CASSHSANYGYTF. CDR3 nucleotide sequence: TGTGCCAGCAGTCACAGCGCTAACTATGGCTACACCTTC.

CDR3 amino acids: CASSRGSQETQYF. Here the CDR3 DNA reads TGTGCCAGCTCCCGGGGGTCCCAAGAGACCCAGTACTTC. The chain combines TRBV18 with TRBJ2-5; D is possibly TRBD2 (6 bases). The CDR3 extends over 13 amino acids. Germline loops: CDR1 KGHSH, CDR2 LQKENI. Trimming stripped 6 bases from V and 1 base from J, with 9 bases between.

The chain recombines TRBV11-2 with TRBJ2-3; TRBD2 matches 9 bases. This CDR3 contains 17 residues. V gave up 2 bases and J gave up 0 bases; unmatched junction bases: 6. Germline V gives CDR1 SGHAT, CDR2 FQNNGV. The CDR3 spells CASSLRGGAGSTDTQYF. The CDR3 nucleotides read TGTGCCAGCAGCTTACGCGGGGGGGCTGGAAGCACAGATACGCAGTATTTT.

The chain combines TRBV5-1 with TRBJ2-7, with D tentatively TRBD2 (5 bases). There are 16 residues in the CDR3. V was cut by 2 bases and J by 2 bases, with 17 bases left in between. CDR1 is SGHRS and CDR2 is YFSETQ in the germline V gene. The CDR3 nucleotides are TGCGCCAGCAGCTTAGGTATTCGGGGAGAGGCCTACGAGCAGTACTTC. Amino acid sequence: CASSLGIRGEAYEQYF.